The T cell receptor beta chain under discussion was sequenced for a study of Ad26.COV2.S vaccination and SARS-CoV-2 variants. Points from the study as a whole: People who got the vaccine had more spike-specific TCR breadth than people who got placebo.

Comment on this clone: Its antigen remains unidentified.

Libraries were prepared by immunoSEQ multiplex PCR; TCRdb keeps only in-frame clonotypes and omits some of them. The sample includes about 440,000 clones, 90% seen only once; the top ten take around 4.5%. CDR1 is MNHEY and CDR2 is SVGEGT in the germline V gene. This CDR3 has 14 residues. J was trimmed by 5 bases and V by 2 bases; bases with no gene match: 5. The sample's treatment: some 19 received Ad26.COV2.S at low or high dose, single or two shots; roughly five received placebo; per-sample allocation not given. Following the first vaccine or placebo injection, samples were taken on day 63. In Boston, the donor was an adult between 18-55 years of age. Vaccine was an Ad26 vector expressing Wuhan-strain SARS-CoV-2 spike.

This specimen was peripheral blood, taken in a trial of Ad26.COV2.S vaccine versus placebo. The J gene is TRBJ1-1, the V gene TRBV6-2 or TRBV6-3; 7 bases line up with TRBD1. The receptor was isolated from a person between 18 and 65 years old who received the Ad26.COV2.S COVID-19 vaccine or a placebo. The CDR3 loop is CASSYGRGNTEAFF. The CDR3 coding sequence is TGTGCCAGCAGTTACGGCAGGGGGAATACTGAAGCTTTCTTT.